This is a list of T cell receptor beta chains from one sample in a study of blood T cells in healthy people across ages. TCRdb re-called the 5' RACE reads with MiXCR, one entry per CDR3 protein. The sample lists roughly 1.7 million distinct CDR3 sequences, roughly a third seen once, with around 11% in the top ten. Sequencing was carried out using blood. The receptor set was obtained from a young woman in good health. Both conserved end residues are part of each CDR3. A D gene is named only where the DNA matches it firmly. Rows may omit the clone size; those that give it use once, few, many or a size class.

d_call	clone_size	j_call	v_call	cdr3_nt	cdr3_aa
TRBD1	many	TRBJ2-5	TRBV20-1	TGCAGTGCTAGAAAAACACCCCGGGACAGGGCGGAGACCCAGTACTTC	CSARKTPRDRAETQYF
TRBD1	once	TRBJ2-4	TRBV20-1	TGCAGTGCTAGAGCCGGGACAGAAAACATTCAGTACTTC	CSARAGTENIQYF
TRBD1	.	TRBJ1-6	TRBV5-1	TGCGCCAGCAGCTCTCGGACAGGGGCCTATAATTCACCCCTCCACTTT	CASSSRTGAYNSPLHF
.	.	TRBJ1-4	TRBV6-5	TGTGCCAGCAGTTACTCGACTACTAATGAAAAACTGTTTTTT	CASSYSTTNEKLFF
TRBD1	few	TRBJ1-5	TRBV3-1	TGTGCCAGCAGCCATGCAACCGGGACAGGGAACAAGGGGCCCCAGCATTTT	CASSHATGTGNKGPQHF
TRBD1	few	TRBJ2-7	TRBV6-1	TGTGCCAGCAGTGCCGAGACAGGGATCTACGAGCAGTACTTC	CASSAETGIYEQYF
.	few	TRBJ2-7	TRBV6-7	TGTGCCAGCCGGTTTGGGAGAGCTTCCCTATCCGAGCAGTACTTC	CASRFGRASLSEQYF
.	many	TRBJ1-2	TRBV10-3	TGTGCCATCAGTGAGTCTAGAGGCGGCTACACCTTC	CAISESRGGYTF
.	.	TRBJ2-7	TRBV28	TGTGCCAGCAGTCCGCCCGACGGGCGCATTTCCTACGAGCAGTACTTC	CASSPPDGRISYEQYF
.	few	TRBJ2-7	TRBV27	TGTGCCAGCAAGGACGGTGGACGCTACGAGCAGTACTTC	CASKDGGRYEQYF
.	.	TRBJ2-4	TRBV21-1	TGTGCCAGCAGTTACGAGAACCGCACGGCGAACATTCAGTACTTC	CASSYENRTANIQYF
.	few	TRBJ2-3	TRBV21-1	TGTGCCAGCAGCAAAGGCCCAGGGTTAGATACGCAGTATTTT	CASSKGPGLDTQYF
TRBD2	.	TRBJ2-1	TRBV15	TGTGCTACCAGCAGAGGACTAGCGGGGAGTGACAATGGGCAGTTCTTC	CATSRGLAGSDNGQFF
.	few	TRBJ2-5	TRBV6-1	TGTGCCAGCAGCGAGTCTAGACCCACCTTGTACTTC	CASSESRPTLYF
TRBD1	.	TRBJ1-1	TRBV19	TGTGCCACTACACAGGGGGCTTACACTGAAGCTTTCTTT	CATTQGAYTEAFF
.	few	TRBJ2-3	TRBV2	TGTGCCAGCAGTGATATACAGAGCCCAGATACGCAGTATTTT	CASSDIQSPDTQYF
.	many	TRBJ2-5	TRBV4-2	TGTGCCAGCAGCCAACAGGGGGAGGGAGAGACCCAGTACTTC	CASSQQGEGETQYF
TRBD2	.	TRBJ2-7	TRBV20-1	TGCAGTGCCGCACCCCGCGGGAGGGCCAGCTACGAGCAGTACTTC	CSAAPRGRASYEQYF
.	.	TRBJ2-1	TRBV30	TGTGCCTGGAGCACTAGCAATGAGCAGTTCTTC	CAWSTSNEQFF
TRBD2	few	TRBJ2-7	TRBV9	TGTGCCAGCAGCGCGGGCGGCGGGAGAGGCTACGAGCAGTACTTC	CASSAGGGRGYEQYF
TRBD2	few	TRBJ2-5	TRBV12-3/TRBV12-4	TGTGCCAGCAGTTTAACGGCTAGCGGGAGCCAGTACCAAGAGACCCAGTACTTC	CASSLTASGSQYQETQYF
.	.	TRBJ2-3	TRBV21-1	TGTGCCAGGGGAGGGTACACAGATACGCAGTATTTT	CARGGYTDTQYF
.	.	TRBJ2-3	TRBV14	TGTGCCAGCAGCCAAGAGAGGCAGGCTCCCGGTCGAACAGATACGCAGTATTTT	CASSQERQAPGRTDTQYF
.	.	TRBJ2-1	TRBV7-3	TGTGCCAGCAGCTTAGCCGGACACCTCTACAATGAGCAGTTCTTC	CASSLAGHLYNEQFF
.	.	TRBJ2-3	TRBV2	TGTGCCAGCAGTGACCCAGGGTTCACAGATACGCAGTATTTT	CASSDPGFTDTQYF
TRBD1	many	TRBJ1-6	TRBV20-1	TGCAGTGCTAGAGAGACAGGGGGGGATTCACCCCTCCACTTT	CSARETGGDSPLHF
.	few	TRBJ1-2	TRBV5-1	TGCGCCAGCAGCATCGGGACGGTTGTCGGTGGCTACACCTTC	CASSIGTVVGGYTF
TRBD1	few	TRBJ1-2	TRBV20-1	TGCAGTGCTATGGGACAGGACAACTATGGCTACACCTTC	CSAMGQDNYGYTF
TRBD2	few	TRBJ2-3	TRBV20-1	TGCAGTCTCGAAGCCATACTAGCGGGCACAGATACGCAGTATTTT	CSLEAILAGTDTQYF
TRBD2	many	TRBJ2-7	TRBV20-1	TGCAGCGCGGGAGACTACGAGCAGTACTTC	CSAGDYEQYF
TRBD1	.	TRBJ2-1	TRBV11-2	TGTGCCAGCAGCCCAAGGGAGCCGGGACAGGTATTTCACAAATATGAGCAGTTCTTC	CASSPREPGQVFHKYEQFF
TRBD1	few	TRBJ2-5	TRBV9	TGTGCCAGCAGCTCCCCCCGGGACAGCCACCAAGAGACCCAGTACTTC	CASSSPRDSHQETQYF
TRBD2	.	TRBJ2-7	TRBV5-1	TGCGCCAGCAGCTGGGGACTAGCGGATAGCTCCTACGAGCAGTACTTC	CASSWGLADSSYEQYF
TRBD2	.	TRBJ2-7	TRBV20-1	TGCAGTGCTGACGCTGGCGGGAGCTCCTACAATGAGCAGTACTTC	CSADAGGSSYNEQYF
.	.	TRBJ2-3	TRBV5-1	TGCGCCAGCAGCTTGGGGATGGGCGCGGATACGCAGTATTTT	CASSLGMGADTQYF
TRBD1	many	TRBJ1-2	TRBV2	TGTGCCAGCACCCCGGACAGGGACTATGGCTACACCTTC	CASTPDRDYGYTF
.	.	TRBJ1-5	TRBV20-1	TGCGGGACCGTTGGACAGCGAAGAACAAAAAATCAGCCCCAGCATTTT	CGTVGQRRTKNQPQHF
.	many	TRBJ2-3	TRBV20-1	TGCAGTGCCCCAACTAGGCATACGCAGTATTTT	CSAPTRHTQYF
.	few	TRBJ2-7	TRBV20-1	TGCAGTGCTAGAGAGGGGCCGTTACGCGAGCAGTACTTC	CSAREGPLREQYF
.	few	TRBJ2-2	TRBV29-1	TGCAGCGTTAAGGGTAGCGGGAACACCGGGGAGCTGTTTTTT	CSVKGSGNTGELFF